The 28 T cell receptor beta chains below were found in one sample sequenced in a study of hypomethylating agent response in myelodysplastic syndrome. The repertoire was sequenced with immunoSEQ multiplex PCR; TCRdb's copy has only in-frame clones and lacks some. Of roughly 3,400 clones listed, almost 85% were seen once; the top ten hold roughly 5.4%. The specimen comprised bone marrow, sampled before or after starting hypomethylating agent treatment for myelodysplastic syndrome (not recorded which). The receptors shown here come from a human donor with myelodysplastic syndrome.

The V gene is TRBV19, the J gene TRBJ2-3; D might be TRBD2 (5 bases). Germline V gene lookup returns CDR1 LNHDA and CDR2 SQIVND (reference sequence). The V gene lost 6 bases and the J gene lost 2 bases, with 15 bases spanning the gap. CDR3 size: 15 residues. The chain's CDR3 is CASSRRDVSTDTQYF. The DNA of the CDR3 is TGTGCCAGTAGCCGCCGGGATGTTTCCACAGATACGCAGTATTTT. The full variable domain, completed using reference TRBV19 and TRBJ2-3, is DGGITQSPKYLFRKEGQNVTLSCEQNLNHDAMYWYRQDPGQGLRLIYYSQIVNDFQKGDIAEGYSVSREKKESFPLTVTSAQKNPTAFYLCASSRRDVSTDTQYFGPGTRLTVL.

This clone was counted once. The V gene is TRBV6-1, the J gene TRBJ1-3, with D possibly matching TRBD1 (6 bases). Germline-derived CDR1 and CDR2 are MNHNS and SASEGT. This CDR3 contains 14 residues. Trimming shortened V by 3 bases and J by 4 bases, and 10 bases separated the two germline ends. The CDR3 region has the DNA TGTGCCAGCAGTGACAGGGGTCACGGAAACACCATATATTTT. It codes for CASSDRGHGNTIYF.

The gene calls are TRBV28 and TRBJ2-7, with TRBD1 matching 8 bases. V lost 5 bases to trimming and J lost 6 bases; unmatched junction nucleotides: 18. This CDR3 is built from 17 residues. CDR1 and CDR2 (germline): MDHEN, SYDVKM. The chain's CDR3 is CASSPVEAGGLRGEQYF. The CDR3, as DNA: TGTGCCAGCAGTCCGGTGGAGGCAGGGGGCTTAAGAGGCGAGCAGTACTTC.

The V gene is TRBV7-6, the J gene TRBJ2-5, with D possibly matching TRBD2 (5 bases). The J call is uncertain, as TRBJ2-7 better fits the DNA end. Per germline, CDR1 SGHVS and CDR2 FNYEAQ. The CDR3 runs 13 residues. The CDR3 spells CASSSDSAYEQYF. The DNA of the CDR3 is TGTGCCAGCAGCTCGGACTCAGCCTACGAGCAGTACTTC.

This chain joins TRBV9 and TRBJ2-2; D is uncertain. Germline V gene lookup returns CDR1 SGDLS and CDR2 YYNGEE. The CDR3 runs to 14 residues. V was trimmed by 4 bases and J by 0 bases, leaving 7 bases between them. CDR3 DNA sequence: TGTGCCAGCAGCCACACACCGAACACCGGGGAGCTGTTTTTT. Its protein is CASSHTPNTGELFF.

This clone is a singleton in its sample. The genes are TRBV5-4 and TRBJ1-2; the match to TRBD1 covers 12 bases. V lost 5 bases and J lost 8; bases outside the gene matches: 10. Germline V CDR1 and CDR2: SGHNT, YYREEE (reference sequence). The CDR3 sequence is 15 residues long. The CDR3 bases are TGTGCCAGCAGGAATACCCGGGACAGGGGGCAAGGCTACACCTTC. It codes for CASRNTRDRGQGYTF.

The chain joins TRBV10-1 to TRBJ2-1; a weak D match, TRBD2 (5 bases). The CDR3 extends over 14 amino acids. Germline V gene lookup returns CDR1 WNHNN and CDR2 SYGVQD (reference sequence). Trimming left V 4 bases short and J 0 bases short, with 7 bases between. CDR3 nucleotides: TGCGCCAGCAGTGCCGCGGGCTCCTACAATGAGCAGTTCTTC. This encodes CASSAAGSYNEQFF.

The chain has TRBV19 and TRBJ2-3, with D perhaps matching TRBD2 (6 bases). Per the germline V gene, CDR1 is LNHDA and CDR2 is SQIVND (reference sequence). The CDR3 is 15 residues long. V lost 5 bases to trimming and J lost 2 bases, with 14 bases between them. CDR3: CASSLLASNTDTQYF. Here the CDR3 DNA reads TGTGCCAGTAGTCTTCTAGCGTCAAACACAGATACGCAGTATTTT.

V gene TRBV7-2 combines with J gene TRBJ2-2; D may be TRBD1 (6 bases). The CDR3 is 14 residues long. Germline V lookup: CDR1 SGHTA, CDR2 FQGNSA. The V end was cut by 5 bases, the J end by 6 bases, with 13 bases between. Written as DNA, the CDR3 is TGTGCCAGCAGCAGAGTCACAGGGTCCGGGGAGCTGTTTTTT. Its protein is CASSRVTGSGELFF.

For the CDR3, the DNA is TGTGCCAGCAGCTTAGAAATAGGTACTGAAGCTTTCTTT. This gives the protein CASSLEIGTEAFF. This chain uses TRBV7-7 with TRBJ1-1; D is unclear. Between the trimmed V and J ends, which lost 1 base and 5 bases, there was a span of 8 bases. CDR1 is SSHAT and CDR2 is FNYEAQ in the germline V gene (reference sequence). This CDR3 comprises 13 residues.

The chain combines TRBV11-2 with TRBJ1-1; D is uncertain. Per germline, CDR1 SGHAT and CDR2 FQNNGV. Trimming pared 3 bases from V and 2 bases from J, leaving 7 bases between. CDR3 length equals 13 residues. CDR3 amino acids: CASSLWANTEAFF. CDR3 DNA: TGTGCCAGCAGCTTGTGGGCTAACACTGAAGCTTTCTTT.

The chain has TRBV12-5 and TRBJ1-1; the D is unclear. The germline V gene encodes CDR1 LGHNT and CDR2 FRNRAP. There are 13 residues in the CDR3. Trimming took 6 bases from V and 1 from J, leaving 9 bases between them. CDR3 in DNA: TGTGCTAGTGGCCGCGGACGGAACACTGAAGCTTTCTTT. Translating gives CASGRGRNTEAFF.

In its sample, this clone was seen a few times. The J gene is TRBJ1-3, the V gene TRBV5-1; no firm D call. This CDR3 region has 15 residues. The germline CDR1 and CDR2 sequences are SGHRS and YFSETQ. Between the trimmed V and J ends, which lost 1 base and 2 bases, there was a span of 10 bases. The CDR3 loop reads CASSLRCGAGNTIYF. The CDR3 nucleotides are TGCGCCAGCAGCTTGAGGTGCGGGGCTGGAAACACCATATATTTT.

V gene TRBV15 combines with J gene TRBJ1-5; TRBD1 might be the D (5 bases). V gave up 5 bases and J gave up 2 bases, with 10 bases separating them. The length of the CDR3 is 14 residues. CDR1 is LNHNV and CDR2 is YYDKDF in the germline V gene (reference sequence). Written as DNA, the CDR3 is TGTGCCACCAGCCGAGGGGATGGCAATCAGCCCCAGCATTTT. Amino acids: CATSRGDGNQPQHF.

This clone appeared a few times. The chain recombines TRBV7-3 with TRBJ1-6; the D gene is possibly TRBD1 (5 bases). Trimming took 2 bases from V and 9 from J, leaving 14 bases between them. The germline gives CDR1 SGHTA, CDR2 FQGTGA. CDR3 length: 15 residues. CDR3 protein: CASSLQGGGSSPLHF. The CDR3 nucleotides read TGTGCCAGCAGCTTACAGGGTGGCGGGAGTTCACCCCTCCACTTT. Full variable domain (remainder filled in from reference TRBV7-3 and TRBJ1-6): GAGVSQTPSNKVTEKGKYVELRCDPISGHTALYWYRQSLGQGPEFLIYFQGTGAADDSGLPNDRFFAVRPEGSVSTLKIQRTERGDSAVYLCASSLQGGGSSPLHFGNGTRLTVT.

This chain joins TRBV5-1 and TRBJ1-4; D not resolved. The CDR3 is 15 amino acids. V lost 4 bases and J lost 2, with 12 bases in between. Germline V CDR1 and CDR2: SGHRS, YFSETQ. As DNA, the CDR3 is TGCGCCAGCAGCCCCTTGTTGTCCACTAATGAAAAACTGTTTTTT. Translation gives CASSPLLSTNEKLFF.

V gene TRBV11-2 combines with J gene TRBJ2-3; 12 nucleotides agree with TRBD1. The V gene's germline CDR1 is SGHAT and CDR2 FQNNGV. V dropped 5 bases and J dropped 8; count of bases not matched to a gene: 11. This CDR3 region has 16 residues. The CDR3 is CASSVNRDRGLVTQYF. CDR3 nucleotide sequence: TGTGCCAGCAGCGTAAACCGGGACAGGGGGCTTGTTACGCAGTATTTT.

The chain combines TRBV11-2 with TRBJ2-1, with 14 positions matching TRBD2. The CDR3 covers 16 residues. The J segment lost 10 bases and the V segment lost 1 base, leaving 6 bases of the junction unmatched. CDR1 is SGHAT, CDR2 FQNNGV, per germline. CDR3 region: CASSLVRLAGGREQFF. Written as DNA, the CDR3 is TGTGCCAGCAGCTTAGTCCGACTAGCGGGGGGGAGGGAGCAGTTCTTC. The whole variable domain, remainder taken from reference TRBV11-2 and TRBJ2-1, is EAGVAQSPRYKIIEKRQSVAFWCNPISGHATLYWYQQILGQGPKLLIQFQNNGVVDDSQLPKDRFSAERLKGVDSTLKIQPAKLEDSAVYLCASSLVRLAGGREQFFGPGTRLTVL.

J is TRBJ1-6 and V is TRBV27; unclear D gene. Germline CDR1 MNHEY, CDR2 SMNVEV (reference sequence). Deletions cut 6 bases from V and 0 bases from J, with 9 bases between. This CDR3 is built from 15 residues. DNA of the CDR3: TGTGCCAGCAGGGGGTCCAACTCCTATAATTCACCCCTCCACTTT. Amino acid sequence: CASRGSNSYNSPLHF.

The chain joins TRBV28 to TRBJ1-2, with 7 bases identical to TRBD1. Germline-derived CDR1 and CDR2 are MDHEN and SYDVKM. Unmatched junction bases numbered 10, after V lost 5 bases and J lost 4 bases. The CDR3 contains 15 residues. The CDR3 coding sequence is TGTGCCAGCAGTGGACAGGACAGGCGTCCCTATGGCTACACCTTC. Translated, it gives CASSGQDRRPYGYTF.

The rearrangement uses TRBV5-1 and TRBJ1-1; D remains ambiguous. Germline CDR1 reads SGHRS; CDR2 reads YFSETQ. The CDR3 length is 14 residues. V was shortened by 0 bases and J by 3 bases, with 9 bases between the two germline ends. CDR3 amino acids: CASSLGGGHTEAFF. The CDR3, as DNA: TGCGCCAGCAGCTTGGGGGGAGGTCACACTGAAGCTTTCTTT. The variable domain in full, completed from reference TRBV5-1 and TRBJ1-1, reads KAGVTQTPRYLIKTRGQQVTLSCSPISGHRSVSWYQQTPGQGLQFLFEYFSETQRNKGNFPGRFSGRQFSNSRSEMNVSTLELGDSALYLCASSLGGGHTEAFFGQGTRLTVV.

The chain uses TRBV10-3 and TRBJ2-7; D might be TRBD2 (7 bases). Germline assignment: CDR1 ENHRY and CDR2 SYGVKD. With 8 bases removed from V and 0 bases from J, the gap between germline ends came to 17 bases. The CDR3 totals 15 residues. CDR3 bases: TGTGCCATCGGAGGGGGGGGGGCCACCTCCTACGAGCAGTACTTC. It specifies CAIGGGGATSYEQYF.

The J gene is TRBJ1-1, the V gene TRBV6-5, with D possibly TRBD1 on 6 matching bases. Germline V gene lookup returns CDR1 MNHEY and CDR2 SVGAGI. The CDR3 extends over 14 amino acids. The V end lost 5 bases, the J end lost 2 bases, and 12 bases lay between the germline ends. CDR3 region: CASSQGHLNTEAFF. Written as DNA, the CDR3 is TGTGCCAGCAGTCAGGGACACCTAAACACTGAAGCTTTCTTT.

The rearrangement links TRBV28 to TRBJ1-2; D gene ambiguous. CDR3 length: 11 residues. Trimming shortened V by 8 bases and J by 4 bases, and 8 bases separated the two germline ends. CDR1 MDHEN and CDR2 SYDVKM come from the germline V gene. The CDR3: CASGEGYGYTF. DNA of the CDR3: TGTGCCAGCGGGGAGGGCTATGGCTACACCTTC.

Details on this clone: Relative to the germline gene, one junction end is altered; a read error may explain this. The chain is built from TRBV19 and TRBJ1-4; 10 bases line up with TRBD1. Germline values: CDR1 LNHDA, CDR2 SQIVND (reference sequence). This CDR3 region has 14 residues. CDR3 sequence reads: CASSVTGGDEKMFF. DNA for the CDR3: TGTGCCAGTAGTGTGACAGGGGGCGATGAAAAAATGTTTTTT.

The chain is built from TRBV9 and TRBJ1-4; D is ambiguous. Germline V CDR1 and CDR2: SGDLS, YYNGEE. There are 15 residues in the CDR3. V dropped 4 bases and J dropped 5 bases, with 15 bases sitting between them. CDR3 nucleotides: TGTGCCAGCAGCTCCCCCGCGGCGGGAAATGAAAAACTGTTTTTT. As protein: CASSSPAAGNEKLFF. The entire variable domain, with the rest obtained from reference TRBV9 and TRBJ1-4, is as follows: DSGVTQTPKHLITATGQRVTLRCSPRSGDLSVYWYQQSLDQGLQFLIQYYNGEERAKGNILERFSAQQFPDLHSELNLSSLELGDSALYFCASSSPAAGNEKLFFGSGTQLSVL.

This chain uses TRBV12-2 with TRBJ2-4; the DNA was not used to check the table's D call, TRBD2. TRBV12-2 is a documented pseudogene. The CDR3 spans 14 residues. CDR3 sequence: CASRAVLAKNIQYF. The CDR3 DNA reads as TGTGCAAGTCGCGCGGTTCTAGCCAAAAACATTCAGTACTTC.

This CDR3 reads CASSQGRGPTGNTIYF. The DNA of the CDR3 is TGCGCCAGCAGCCAAGGCAGGGGGCCTACTGGAAACACCATATATTTT. The V call is TRBV4-1, the J call TRBJ1-3; 8 bases agree with TRBD1. The CDR3 runs to 16 residues. Germline V gene sequence: CDR1 MGHRA, CDR2 YSYEKL. The J segment lost 2 bases and the V segment lost 1 base, leaving 4 bases of the junction unmatched.